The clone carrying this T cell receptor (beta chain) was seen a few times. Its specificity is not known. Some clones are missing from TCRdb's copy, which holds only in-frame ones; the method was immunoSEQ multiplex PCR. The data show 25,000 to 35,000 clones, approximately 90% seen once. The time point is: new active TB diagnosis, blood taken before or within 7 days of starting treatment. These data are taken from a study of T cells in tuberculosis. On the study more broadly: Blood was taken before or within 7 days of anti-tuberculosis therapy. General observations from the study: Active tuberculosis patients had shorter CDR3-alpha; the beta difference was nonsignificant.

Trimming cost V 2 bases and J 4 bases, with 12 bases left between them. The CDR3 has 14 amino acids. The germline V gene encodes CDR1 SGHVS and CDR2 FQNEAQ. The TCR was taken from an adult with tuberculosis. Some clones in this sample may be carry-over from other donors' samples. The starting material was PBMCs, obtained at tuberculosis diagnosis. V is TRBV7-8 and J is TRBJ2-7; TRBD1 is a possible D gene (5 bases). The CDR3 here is CASSLTRVGYEQYF. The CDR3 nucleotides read TGTGCCAGCAGCTTAACCAGGGTCGGATACGAGCAGTACTTC.